These T cell receptor beta chains were read from a single sample in a study of blood T cell repertoires in COVID-19. Profiled with immunoSEQ multiplex PCR; TCRdb holds only in-frame clones, not every one. There are fewer than 400,000 clones in the sample; over 70% occur only once, and around 3% lies in the top ten. Sequences were obtained from peripheral blood. Receptor source: a man aged 25-45 years with active or convalescent COVID-19. The CDR3 runs from the conserved cysteine through the conserved F or W. Each record gives: CDR3 protein, D gene, J gene, V gene. D genes are given only for firm matches.

CASYEGTAGNTIYF	TRBD1	TRBJ1-3	TRBV28
CASSSLRDTQQYGYTF	-	TRBJ1-2	TRBV28
CASSQALGALGTEAFF	-	TRBJ1-1	TRBV4-2
CASGGGYGYTF	-	TRBJ1-2	TRBV6-4
CATSRDRTGVGQPQHF	TRBD1	TRBJ1-5	TRBV15
CASSLSPGQNYGYTF	-	TRBJ1-2	TRBV4-1
CASSLIGDQEKLFF	-	TRBJ1-4	TRBV5-1
CASSPTSWTGTTSRVYEQYF	TRBD2	TRBJ2-7	TRBV18
CASGLTLQGVNTGELFF	TRBD1	TRBJ2-2	TRBV12-5
CASSYVQGKRGYTF	TRBD1	TRBJ1-2	TRBV6-6
CSVGEAGVGQPQHF	-	TRBJ1-5	TRBV29-1
CATSEFPLAGGYNEQFF	TRBD2	TRBJ2-1	TRBV24-1
CASSLEGDSPLHF	-	TRBJ1-6	TRBV7-9